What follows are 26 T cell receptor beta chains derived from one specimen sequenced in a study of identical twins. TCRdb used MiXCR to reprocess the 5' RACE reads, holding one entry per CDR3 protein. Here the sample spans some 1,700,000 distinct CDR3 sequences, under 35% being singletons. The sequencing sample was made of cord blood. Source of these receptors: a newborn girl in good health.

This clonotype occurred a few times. CDR3: CASSQIGLDPLTDTQYF. The CDR3 DNA follows: TGTGCCAGCAGCCAGATTGGACTAGATCCGCTCACAGATACGCAGTATTTT. This rearrangement joins TRBV4-2 to TRBJ2-3; 7 bases are shared with TRBD2. After removal of 3 bases from V and 2 bases from J, the junction contained 11 bases not matched to a gene. The CDR3 has 17 amino acids. From germline, CDR1 is LGHNA and CDR2 YNFKEQ.

CDR3 in amino acids: CSANGMTDTQYF. CDR3 nucleotide sequence: TGCAGTGCTAACGGGATGACAGATACGCAGTATTTT. The genes are TRBV20-1 and TRBJ2-3, with D perhaps matching TRBD2 (5 bases). V was clipped by 4 bases and J by 3 bases, with 8 bases between them. The germline V gene encodes CDR1 DFQATT and CDR2 SNEGSKA (reference sequence). The CDR3 loop spans 12 amino acids.

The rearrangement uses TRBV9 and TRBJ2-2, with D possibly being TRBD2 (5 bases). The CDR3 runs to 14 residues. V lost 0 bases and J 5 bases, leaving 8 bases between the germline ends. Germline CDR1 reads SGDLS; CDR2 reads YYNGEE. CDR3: CASSVGRGTGELFF. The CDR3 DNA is TGTGCCAGCAGCGTAGGCCGAGGGACCGGGGAGCTGTTTTTT.

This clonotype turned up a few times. CDR3 sequence: CASSHGLTLYF. The CDR3 nucleotides are TGTGCCAGCAGCCACGGACTGACTTTGTACTTC. V usage is TRBV3-1 and J usage is TRBJ2-5, with D perhaps TRBD2 (5 bases). Germline V gives CDR1 LGHDT, CDR2 YNNKEL (reference sequence). Trimming left V 3 bases short and J 13 bases short, with 12 bases between. This CDR3 contains 11 residues.

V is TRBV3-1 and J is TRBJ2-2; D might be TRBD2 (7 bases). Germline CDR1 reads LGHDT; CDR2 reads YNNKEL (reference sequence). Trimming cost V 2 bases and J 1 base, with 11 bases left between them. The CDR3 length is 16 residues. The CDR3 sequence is CASSQLRGQNTGELFF. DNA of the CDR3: TGTGCCAGCAGCCAATTGCGGGGGCAGAACACCGGGGAGCTGTTTTTT.

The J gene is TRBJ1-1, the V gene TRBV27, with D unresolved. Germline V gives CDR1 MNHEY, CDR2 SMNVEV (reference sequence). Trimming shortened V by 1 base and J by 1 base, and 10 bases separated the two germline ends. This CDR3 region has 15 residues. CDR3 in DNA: TGTGCCAGCAGTTTATTCGGGGTCCGGAACACTGAAGCTTTCTTT. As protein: CASSLFGVRNTEAFF.

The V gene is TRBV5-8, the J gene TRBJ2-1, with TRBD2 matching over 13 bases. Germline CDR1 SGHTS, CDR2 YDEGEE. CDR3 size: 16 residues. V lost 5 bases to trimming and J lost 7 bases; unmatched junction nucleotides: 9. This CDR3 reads CASRPGLAGAGNEQFF. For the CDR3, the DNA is TGTGCCAGCAGACCCGGACTAGCGGGGGCGGGAAATGAGCAGTTCTTC.

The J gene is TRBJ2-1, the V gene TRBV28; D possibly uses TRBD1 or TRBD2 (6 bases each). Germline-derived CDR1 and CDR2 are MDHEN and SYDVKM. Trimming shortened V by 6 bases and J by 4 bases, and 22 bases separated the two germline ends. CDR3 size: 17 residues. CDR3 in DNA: TGTGCCAGCAGCGAGTACCGTGGGGGGCGCCTTTACAATGAGCAGTTCTTC. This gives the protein CASSEYRGGRLYNEQFF.

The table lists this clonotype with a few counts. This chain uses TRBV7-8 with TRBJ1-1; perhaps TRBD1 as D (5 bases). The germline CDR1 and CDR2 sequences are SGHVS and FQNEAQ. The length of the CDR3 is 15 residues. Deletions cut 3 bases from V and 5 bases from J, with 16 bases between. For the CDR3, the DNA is TGTGCCAGCAGCTTTTTGAGGGGCGCGAATACTGAAGCTTTCTTT. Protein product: CASSFLRGANTEAFF.

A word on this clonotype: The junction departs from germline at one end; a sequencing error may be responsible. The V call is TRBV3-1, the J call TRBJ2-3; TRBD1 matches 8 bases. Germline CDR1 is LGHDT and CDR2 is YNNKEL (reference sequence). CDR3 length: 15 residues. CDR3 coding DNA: TGTGCCAGCAGCTTACTGACAGGGGAATCAGATGCGCAGTATTTT. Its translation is CASSLLTGESDAQYF.

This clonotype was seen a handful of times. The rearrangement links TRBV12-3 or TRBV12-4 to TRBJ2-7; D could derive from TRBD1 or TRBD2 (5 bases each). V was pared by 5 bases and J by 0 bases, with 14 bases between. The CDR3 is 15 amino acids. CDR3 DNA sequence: TGTGCCAGCAGTCGGGACGGAGGAAGCTCCTACGAGCAGTACTTC. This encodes CASSRDGGSSYEQYF.

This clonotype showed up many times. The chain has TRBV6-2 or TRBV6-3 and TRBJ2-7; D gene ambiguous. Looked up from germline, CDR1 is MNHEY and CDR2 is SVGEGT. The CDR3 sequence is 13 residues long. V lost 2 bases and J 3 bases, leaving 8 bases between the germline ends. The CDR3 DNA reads TGTGCCAGCAGTTACGTCGGTTACTACGAGCAGTACTTC. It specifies CASSYVGYYEQYF.

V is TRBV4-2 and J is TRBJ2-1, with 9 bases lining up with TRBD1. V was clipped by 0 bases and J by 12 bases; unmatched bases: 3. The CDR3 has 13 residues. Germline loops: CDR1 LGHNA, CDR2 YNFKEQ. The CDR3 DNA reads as TGTGCCAGCAGCCAAGATAGGGGACAGGGGCAGTTCTTC. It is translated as CASSQDRGQGQFF.

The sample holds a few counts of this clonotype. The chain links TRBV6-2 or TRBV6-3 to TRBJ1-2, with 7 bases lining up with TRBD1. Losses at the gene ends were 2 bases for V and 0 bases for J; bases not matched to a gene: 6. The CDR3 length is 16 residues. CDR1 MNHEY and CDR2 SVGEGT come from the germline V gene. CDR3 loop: CASSYRDSLANYGYTF. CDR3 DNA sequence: TGTGCCAGCAGTTACCGGGACAGCTTAGCTAACTATGGCTACACCTTC.

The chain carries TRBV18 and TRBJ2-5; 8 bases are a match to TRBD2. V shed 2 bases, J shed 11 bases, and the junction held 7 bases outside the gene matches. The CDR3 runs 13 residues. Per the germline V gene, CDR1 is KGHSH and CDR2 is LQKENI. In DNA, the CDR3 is TGTGCCAGCTCACCAGGGACTAGGAATGAGCAGTACTTC. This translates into CASSPGTRNEQYF. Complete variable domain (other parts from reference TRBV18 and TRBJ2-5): NAGVMQNPRHLVRRRGQEARLRCSPMKGHSHVYWYRQLPEEGLKFMVYLQKENIIDESGMPKERFSAEFPKEGPSILRIQQVVRGDSAAYFCASSPGTRNEQYFGPGTRLLVL.

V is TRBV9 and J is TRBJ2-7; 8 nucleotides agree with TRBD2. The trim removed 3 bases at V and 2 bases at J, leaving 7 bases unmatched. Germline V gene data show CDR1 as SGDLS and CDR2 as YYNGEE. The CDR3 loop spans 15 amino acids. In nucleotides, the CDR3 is TGTGCCAGCAGCGAAGGGACTAGAGGGCCCTACGAGCAGTACTTC. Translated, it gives CASSEGTRGPYEQYF.

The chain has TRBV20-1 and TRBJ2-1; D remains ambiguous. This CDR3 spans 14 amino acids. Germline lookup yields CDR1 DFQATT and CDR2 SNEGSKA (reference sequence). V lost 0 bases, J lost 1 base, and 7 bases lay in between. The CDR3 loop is CSARDRRSYNEQFF. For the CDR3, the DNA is TGCAGTGCTAGAGATCGGAGATCCTACAATGAGCAGTTCTTC.

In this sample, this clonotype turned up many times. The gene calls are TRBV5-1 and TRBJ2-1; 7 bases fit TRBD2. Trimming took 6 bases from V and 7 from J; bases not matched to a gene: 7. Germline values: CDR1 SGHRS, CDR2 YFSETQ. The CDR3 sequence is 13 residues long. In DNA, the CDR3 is TGCGCCAGCATGCCACTAGCGAGTAATGAGCAGTTCTTC. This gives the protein CASMPLASNEQFF.

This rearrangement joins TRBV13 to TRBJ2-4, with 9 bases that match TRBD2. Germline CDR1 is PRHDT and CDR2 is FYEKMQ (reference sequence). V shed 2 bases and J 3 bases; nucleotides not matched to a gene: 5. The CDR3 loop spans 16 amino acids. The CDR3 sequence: CASSLRSSGVKNIQYF. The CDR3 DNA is TGTGCCAGCAGCTTAAGGTCTAGCGGGGTCAAAAACATTCAGTACTTC.

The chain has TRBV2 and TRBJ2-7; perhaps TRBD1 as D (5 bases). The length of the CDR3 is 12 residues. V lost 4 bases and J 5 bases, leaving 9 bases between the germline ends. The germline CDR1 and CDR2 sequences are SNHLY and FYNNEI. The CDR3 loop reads CASSGADNEQYF. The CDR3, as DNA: TGTGCCAGCAGTGGTGCGGACAACGAGCAGTACTTC. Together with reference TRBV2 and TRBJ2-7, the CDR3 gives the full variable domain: EPEVTQTPSHQVTQMGQEVILRCVPISNHLYFYWYRQILGQKVEFLVSFYNNEISEKSEIFDDQFSVERPDGSNFTLKIRSTKLEDSAMYFCASSGADNEQYFGPGTRLTVT.

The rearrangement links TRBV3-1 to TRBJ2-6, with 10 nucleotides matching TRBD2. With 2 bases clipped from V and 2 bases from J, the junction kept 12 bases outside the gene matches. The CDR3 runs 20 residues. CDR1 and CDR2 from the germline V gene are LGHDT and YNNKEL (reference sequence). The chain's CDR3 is CASSQILIAGGGTGANVLTF. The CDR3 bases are TGTGCCAGCAGCCAAATCCTCATAGCGGGAGGAGGAACTGGGGCCAACGTCCTGACTTTC.

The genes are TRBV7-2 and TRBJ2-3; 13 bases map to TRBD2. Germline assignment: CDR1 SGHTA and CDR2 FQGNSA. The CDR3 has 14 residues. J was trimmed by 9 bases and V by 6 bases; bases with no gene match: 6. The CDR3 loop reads CASSPGLAGVTQYF. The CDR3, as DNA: TGTGCCAGCAGTCCCGGACTAGCGGGGGTAACGCAGTATTTT.

CDR3 region: CASSLYSAGWSRGYEQYF. DNA of the CDR3: TGTGCCAGCAGTTTATATTCGGCAGGGTGGAGTCGTGGCTACGAGCAGTACTTC. The chain carries TRBV28 and TRBJ2-5; tentative D call: TRBD1 (5 bases). The J call is doubtful: the DNA matches TRBJ2-7 better. From germline, CDR1 is MDHEN and CDR2 SYDVKM. CDR3 length equals 18 residues.

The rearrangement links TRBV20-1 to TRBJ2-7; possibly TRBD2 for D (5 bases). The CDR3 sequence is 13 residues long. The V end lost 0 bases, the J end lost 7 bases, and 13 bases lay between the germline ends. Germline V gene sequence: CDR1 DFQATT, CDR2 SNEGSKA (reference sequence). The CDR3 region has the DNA TGCAGTGCTAGAGACGGTAGCGAGGGAGAGCAGTACTTC. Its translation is CSARDGSEGEQYF.

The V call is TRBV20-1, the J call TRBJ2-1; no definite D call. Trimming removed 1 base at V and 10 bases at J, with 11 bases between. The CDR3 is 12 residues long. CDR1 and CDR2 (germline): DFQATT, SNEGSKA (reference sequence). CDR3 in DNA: TGCAGTGCTAGAGGGACCCTCTCGGAGCAGTTCTTC. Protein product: CSARGTLSEQFF.

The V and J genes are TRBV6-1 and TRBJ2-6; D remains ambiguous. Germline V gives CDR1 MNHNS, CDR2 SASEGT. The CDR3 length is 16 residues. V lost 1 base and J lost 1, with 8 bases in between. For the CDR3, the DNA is TGTGCCAGCAGTGAAGGGTCCTGGTCTGGGGCCAACGTCCTGACTTTC. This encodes CASSEGSWSGANVLTF.